This T cell receptor (beta chain) was recorded in a study of OX40 agonist ivuxolimab in advanced cancers. At the level of the study: Intravenous ivuxolimab was administered to patients every 2 weeks at 0.01 to 10 mg/kg. The diagnoses of dose-escalation patients were hepatocellular carcinoma, melanoma, renal cell or head and neck cancer.

The table came from immunoSEQ multiplex PCR; TCRdb's copy has only in-frame clones and leaves some out. This sample has tens of thousands of clones, with 83% found just once. This clone came up once. Its specificity is not known. The study, taken as a whole, reports: Among the lowest peripheral clonal expansion occurred in 0.1-3.0 mg/kg partial responders.

The germline V gene encodes CDR1 SGDLS and CDR2 YYNGEE. This CDR3 has 15 amino acids. V was clipped by 0 bases and J by 5 bases, with 15 bases between them. The chain combines TRBV9 with TRBJ2-7; possible D gene TRBD2, 5 bases. Material: CD4+ or CD8+ T cells sorted from blood, obtained in a trial of the OX40 agonist ivuxolimab. The sequence was collected from an adult with an advanced solid tumor such as melanoma, head and neck, liver or kidney cancer. The CDR3: CASSVATSGRNEQYF. In DNA form, the CDR3 reads TGTGCCAGCAGCGTAGCTACTAGTGGGAGAAACGAGCAGTACTTC.